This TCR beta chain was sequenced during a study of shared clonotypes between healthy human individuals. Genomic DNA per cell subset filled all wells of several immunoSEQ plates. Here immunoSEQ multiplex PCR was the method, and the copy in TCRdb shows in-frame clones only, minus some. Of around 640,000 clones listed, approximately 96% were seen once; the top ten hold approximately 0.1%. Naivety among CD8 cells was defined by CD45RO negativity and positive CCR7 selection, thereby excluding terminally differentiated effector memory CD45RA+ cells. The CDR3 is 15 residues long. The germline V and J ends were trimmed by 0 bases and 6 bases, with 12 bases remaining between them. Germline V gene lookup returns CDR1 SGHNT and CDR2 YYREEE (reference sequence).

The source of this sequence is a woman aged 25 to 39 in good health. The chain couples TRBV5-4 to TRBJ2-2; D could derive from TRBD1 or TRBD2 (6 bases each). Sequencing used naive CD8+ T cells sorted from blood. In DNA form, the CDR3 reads TGTGCCAGCAGCTTGGTCGGGGGCGAAGCCGGGGAGCTGTTTTTT. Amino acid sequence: CASSLVGGEAGELFF.